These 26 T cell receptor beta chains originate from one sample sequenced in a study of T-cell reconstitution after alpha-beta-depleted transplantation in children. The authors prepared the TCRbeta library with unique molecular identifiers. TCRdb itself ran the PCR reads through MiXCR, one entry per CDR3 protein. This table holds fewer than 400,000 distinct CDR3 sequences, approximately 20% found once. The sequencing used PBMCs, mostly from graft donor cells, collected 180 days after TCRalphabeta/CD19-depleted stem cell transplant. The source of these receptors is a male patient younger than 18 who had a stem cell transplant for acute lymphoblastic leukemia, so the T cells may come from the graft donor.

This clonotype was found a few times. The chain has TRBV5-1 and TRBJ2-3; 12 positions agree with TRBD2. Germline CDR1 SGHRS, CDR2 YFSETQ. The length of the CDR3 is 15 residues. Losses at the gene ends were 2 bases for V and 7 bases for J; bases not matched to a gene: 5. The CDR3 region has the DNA TGCGCCAGCAGCTTTCTAGCGGGAGGGCTAAATACGCAGTATTTT. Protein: CASSFLAGGLNTQYF.

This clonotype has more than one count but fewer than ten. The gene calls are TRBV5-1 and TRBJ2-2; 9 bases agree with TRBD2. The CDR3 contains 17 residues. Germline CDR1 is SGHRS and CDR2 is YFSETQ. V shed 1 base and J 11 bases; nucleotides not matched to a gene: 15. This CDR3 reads CASSLNPDLAGEGELFF. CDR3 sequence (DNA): TGCGCCAGCAGCTTGAATCCGGACTTAGCGGGAGAGGGTGAGCTGTTTTTT.

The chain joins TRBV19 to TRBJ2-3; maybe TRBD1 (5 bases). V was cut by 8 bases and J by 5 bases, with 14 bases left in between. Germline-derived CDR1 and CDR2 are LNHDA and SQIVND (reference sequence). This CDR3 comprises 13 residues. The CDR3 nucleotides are TGTGCCAGTGGGGATTGGGGCCAAGATACGCAGTATTTT. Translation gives CASGDWGQDTQYF. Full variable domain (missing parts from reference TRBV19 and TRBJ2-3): DGGITQSPKYLFRKEGQNVTLSCEQNLNHDAMYWYRQDPGQGLRLIYYSQIVNDFQKGDIAEGYSVSREKKESFPLTVTSAQKNPTAFYLCASGDWGQDTQYFGPGTRLTVL.

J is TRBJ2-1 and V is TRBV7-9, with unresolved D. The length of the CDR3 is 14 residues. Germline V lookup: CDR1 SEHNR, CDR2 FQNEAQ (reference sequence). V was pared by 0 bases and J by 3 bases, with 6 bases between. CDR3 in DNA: TGTGCCAGCAGCTTAGCACAACACTACAATGAGCAGTTCTTC. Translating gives CASSLAQHYNEQFF.

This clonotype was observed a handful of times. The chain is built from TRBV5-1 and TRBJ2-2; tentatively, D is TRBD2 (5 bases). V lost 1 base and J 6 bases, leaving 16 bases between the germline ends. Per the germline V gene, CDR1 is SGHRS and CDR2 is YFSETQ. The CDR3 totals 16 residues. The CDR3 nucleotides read TGCGCCAGCAGCTTGCACACTCCAGCGGCCCCCGGGGAGCTGTTTTTT. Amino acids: CASSLHTPAAPGELFF.

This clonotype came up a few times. The CDR3 sequence: CASSSKPSGRANYGYTF. The CDR3 DNA follows: TGTGCCAGCAGCTCCAAACCTTCAGGAAGAGCTAACTATGGCTACACCTTC. The rearrangement joins TRBV5-5 to TRBJ1-2; the D is unclear. Trimming pared 3 bases from V and 0 bases from J, leaving 18 bases between. CDR1 is SGHKS, CDR2 YYEKEE, per germline (reference sequence). The CDR3 covers 17 residues. Full variable domain (missing parts from reference TRBV5-5 and TRBJ1-2): DAGVTQSPTHLIKTRGQQVTLRCSPISGHKSVSWYQQVLGQGPQFIFQYYEKEERGRGNFPDRFSARQFPNYSSELNVNALLLGDSALYLCASSSKPSGRANYGYTFGSGTRLTVV.

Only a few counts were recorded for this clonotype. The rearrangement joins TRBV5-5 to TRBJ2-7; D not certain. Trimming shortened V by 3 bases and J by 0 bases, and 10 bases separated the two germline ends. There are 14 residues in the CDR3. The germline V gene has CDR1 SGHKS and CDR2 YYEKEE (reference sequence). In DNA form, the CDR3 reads TGTGCCAGCAGCTCGTCGCAGAGCTCCTACGAGCAGTACTTC. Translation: CASSSSQSSYEQYF. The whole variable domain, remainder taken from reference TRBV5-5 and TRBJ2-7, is DAGVTQSPTHLIKTRGQQVTLRCSPISGHKSVSWYQQVLGQGPQFIFQYYEKEERGRGNFPDRFSARQFPNYSSELNVNALLLGDSALYLCASSSSQSSYEQYFGPGTRLTVT.

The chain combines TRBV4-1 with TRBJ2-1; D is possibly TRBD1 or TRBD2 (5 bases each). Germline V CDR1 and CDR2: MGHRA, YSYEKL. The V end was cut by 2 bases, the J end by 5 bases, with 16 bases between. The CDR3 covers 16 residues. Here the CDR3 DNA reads TGCGCCAGCAGCCAACTGCCTAGAGGGGCCCACAATGAGCAGTTCTTC. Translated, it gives CASSQLPRGAHNEQFF.

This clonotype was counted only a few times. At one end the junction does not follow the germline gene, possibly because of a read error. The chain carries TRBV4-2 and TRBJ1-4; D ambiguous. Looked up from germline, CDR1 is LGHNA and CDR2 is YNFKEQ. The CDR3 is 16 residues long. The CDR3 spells CASSQGSAATNEKLFF. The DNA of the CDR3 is TGTGCCAGCAGCCAAGGAAGCGCCGCAACTAACGAAAAACTGTTTTTT.

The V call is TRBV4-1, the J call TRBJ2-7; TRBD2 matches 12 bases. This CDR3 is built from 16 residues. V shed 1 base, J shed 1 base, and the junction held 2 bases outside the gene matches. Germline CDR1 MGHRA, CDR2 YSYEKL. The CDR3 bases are TGCGCCAGCAGCCAAGTCCTAGCGGGAGGGTCCTACGAGCAGTACTTC. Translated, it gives CASSQVLAGGSYEQYF.

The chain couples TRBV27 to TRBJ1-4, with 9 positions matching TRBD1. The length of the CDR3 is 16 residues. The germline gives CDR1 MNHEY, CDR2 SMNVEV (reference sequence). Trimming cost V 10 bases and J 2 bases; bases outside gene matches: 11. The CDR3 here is CANLREQGATNEKLFF. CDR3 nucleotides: TGTGCCAACCTAAGGGAACAGGGGGCCACTAATGAAAAACTGTTTTTT. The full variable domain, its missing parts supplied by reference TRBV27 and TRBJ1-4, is EAQVTQNPRYLITVTGKKLTVTCSQNMNHEYMSWYRQDPGLGLRQIYYSMNVEVTDKGDVPEGYKVSRKEKRNFPLILESPSPNQTSLYFCANLREQGATNEKLFFGSGTQLSVL.

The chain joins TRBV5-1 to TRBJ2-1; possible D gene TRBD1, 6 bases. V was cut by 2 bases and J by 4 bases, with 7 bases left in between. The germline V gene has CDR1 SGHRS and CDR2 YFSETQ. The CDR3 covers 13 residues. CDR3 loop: CASSFGTYNEQFF. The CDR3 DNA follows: TGCGCCAGCAGCTTCGGGACATACAATGAGCAGTTCTTC. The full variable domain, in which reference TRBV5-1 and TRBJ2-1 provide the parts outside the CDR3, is KAGVTQTPRYLIKTRGQQVTLSCSPISGHRSVSWYQQTPGQGLQFLFEYFSETQRNKGNFPGRFSGRQFSNSRSEMNVSTLELGDSALYLCASSFGTYNEQFFGPGTRLTVL.

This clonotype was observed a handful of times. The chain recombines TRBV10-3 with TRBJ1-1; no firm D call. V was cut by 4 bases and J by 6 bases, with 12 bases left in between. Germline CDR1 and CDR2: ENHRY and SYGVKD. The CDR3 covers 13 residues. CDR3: CAISGTRSSEAFF. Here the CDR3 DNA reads TGTGCCATCAGTGGTACTCGATCATCTGAAGCTTTCTTT.

CDR3 loop: CASRTSGPSYEQYF. DNA for the CDR3: TGTGCCAGCAGGACTAGCGGGCCTTCCTACGAGCAGTACTTC. The chain is built from TRBV2 and TRBJ2-7; TRBD2 aligns across 10 bases. After removal of 6 bases from V and 1 base from J, the junction contained 3 bases not matched to a gene. Germline V gene lookup returns CDR1 SNHLY and CDR2 FYNNEI. This CDR3 is built from 14 residues.

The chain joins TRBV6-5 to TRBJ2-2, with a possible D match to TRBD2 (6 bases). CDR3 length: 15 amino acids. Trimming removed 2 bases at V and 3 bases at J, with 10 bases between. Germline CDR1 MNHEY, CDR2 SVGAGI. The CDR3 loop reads CASSYRGWDTGELFF. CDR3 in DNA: TGTGCCAGCAGTTACCGGGGGTGGGACACCGGGGAGCTGTTTTTT.

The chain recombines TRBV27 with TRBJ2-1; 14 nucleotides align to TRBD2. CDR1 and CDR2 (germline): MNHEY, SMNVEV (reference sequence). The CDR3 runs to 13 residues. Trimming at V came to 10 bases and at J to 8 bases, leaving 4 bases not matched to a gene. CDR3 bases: TGTGCCACCGGACTAGCGGGAGGCCATGAGCAGTTCTTC. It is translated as CATGLAGGHEQFF.

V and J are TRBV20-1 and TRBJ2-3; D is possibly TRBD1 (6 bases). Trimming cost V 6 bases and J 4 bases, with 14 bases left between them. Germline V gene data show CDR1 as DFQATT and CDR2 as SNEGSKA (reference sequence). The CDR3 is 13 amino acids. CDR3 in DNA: TGCAGTGCATCGAGAGGGGGAGCAGATACGCAGTATTTT. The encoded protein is CSASRGGADTQYF.

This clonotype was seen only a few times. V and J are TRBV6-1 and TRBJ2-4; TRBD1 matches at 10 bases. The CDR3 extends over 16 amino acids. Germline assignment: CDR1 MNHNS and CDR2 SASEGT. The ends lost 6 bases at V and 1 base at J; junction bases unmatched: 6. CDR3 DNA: TGTGCCAGCAGCCTTCGGGGACAGGGGGCCAAAAACATTCAGTACTTC. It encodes CASSLRGQGAKNIQYF.

CDR3 DNA sequence: TGTGCCAGCAGCTTTATTCCCCGGACAGGCTACTATGGCTACACCTTC. The encoded protein is CASSFIPRTGYYGYTF. V gene TRBV5-6 combines with J gene TRBJ1-2; TRBD1 matches 7 bases. The CDR3 sequence is 16 residues long. After removal of 2 bases from V and 3 bases from J, the junction contained 10 bases not matched to a gene. The germline CDR1 and CDR2 sequences are SGHDT and YYEEEE.

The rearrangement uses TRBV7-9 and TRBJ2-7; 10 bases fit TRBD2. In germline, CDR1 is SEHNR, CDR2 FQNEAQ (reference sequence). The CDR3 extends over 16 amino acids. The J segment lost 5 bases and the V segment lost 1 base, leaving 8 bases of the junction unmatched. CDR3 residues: CASSLDPIAGGHEQYF. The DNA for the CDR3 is TGTGCCAGCAGCTTAGACCCCATAGCGGGAGGACACGAGCAGTACTTC.

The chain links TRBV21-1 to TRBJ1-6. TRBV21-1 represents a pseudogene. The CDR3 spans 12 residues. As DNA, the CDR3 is TGTGCCAGCAGCAAAGAAGGGACACCCCTCCACTTT. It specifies CASSKEGTPLHF.

The chain's CDR3 is CASSLFLPGELFF. DNA for the CDR3: TGTGCCAGCAGTTTATTCCTACCCGGGGAGCTGTTTTTT. The chain employs TRBV27 and TRBJ2-2; no clear D. The CDR3 is made up of 13 amino acids. Trimming shortened V by 1 base and J by 6 bases, and 6 bases separated the two germline ends. Germline V CDR1 and CDR2: MNHEY, SMNVEV (reference sequence).

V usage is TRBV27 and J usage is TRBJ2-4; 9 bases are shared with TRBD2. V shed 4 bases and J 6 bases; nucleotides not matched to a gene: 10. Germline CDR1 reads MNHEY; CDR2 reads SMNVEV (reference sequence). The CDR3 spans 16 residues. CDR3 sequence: CASSWVSGSYGNIQYF. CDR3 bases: TGTGCCAGCAGTTGGGTTAGCGGGAGCTACGGAAACATTCAGTACTTC.

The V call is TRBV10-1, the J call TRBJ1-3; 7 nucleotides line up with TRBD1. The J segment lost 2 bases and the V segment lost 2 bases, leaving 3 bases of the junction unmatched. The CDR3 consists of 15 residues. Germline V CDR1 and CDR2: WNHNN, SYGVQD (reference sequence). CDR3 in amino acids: CASSEEGTAGNTIYF. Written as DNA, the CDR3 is TGCGCCAGCAGTGAGGAAGGGACAGCTGGAAACACCATATATTTT.

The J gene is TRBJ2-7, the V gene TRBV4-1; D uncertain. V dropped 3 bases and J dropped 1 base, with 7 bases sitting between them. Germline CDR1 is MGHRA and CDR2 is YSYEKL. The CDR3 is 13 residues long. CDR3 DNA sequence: TGCGCCAGCAGCCATCGGGCATCCTACGAGCAGTACTTC. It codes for CASSHRASYEQYF.

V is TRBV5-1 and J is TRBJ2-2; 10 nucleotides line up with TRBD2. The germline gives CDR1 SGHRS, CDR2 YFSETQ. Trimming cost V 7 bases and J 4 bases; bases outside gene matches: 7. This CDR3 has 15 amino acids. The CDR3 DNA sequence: TGCGCCAGCTACAGCGGGAGGGCCTTCACCGGGGAGCTGTTTTTT. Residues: CASYSGRAFTGELFF.